A single sample gave rise to the 20 T cell receptor beta chains below, sequenced in a study of tumor and adjacent non-tumor tissue in lung cancer. TCRbeta libraries were built with three rounds of nested PCR, modified from ARM-PCR. TCRdb processed the multiplex PCR reads anew with MiXCR; each CDR3 protein has one entry. The sample holds 120,000 or so distinct CDR3 sequences; 66% are singletons and the top ten take roughly 13%. The template was RNA from unsorted bulk tissue. Sequencing was performed on lung tumor tissue. These receptors were obtained from a man under 40 with non-small cell lung cancer.

As for this clonotype: This may be a read error: a much more frequent sequence differs by one nucleotide. The J gene is TRBJ2-7, the V gene TRBV20-1, with D perhaps TRBD2 (7 bases). CDR1 is DFQATT, CDR2 SNEGSKA, per germline (reference sequence). The CDR3 has 17 amino acids. This CDR3 is CSTSHHWGGGEPYEQYF. CDR3 bases: TGCAGTACTAGCCATCATTGGGGAGGGGGTGAACCCTACGAGCAGTACTTC.

A word on this clonotype: This may be a read error, as it is one base from a much larger clone. This chain links TRBV20-1 with TRBJ2-3; TRBD1 might be the D (6 bases). The CDR3 contains 15 residues. V was shortened by 1 base and J by 2 bases, with 13 bases between the two germline ends. Germline CDR1 and CDR2: DFQATT and SNEGSKA (reference sequence). CDR3 sequence: CSARGQDPVTDTQYF. CDR3 nucleotide sequence: TGCAGTGCTAGAGGACAGGATCCCGTCACAGATACGCAGTATTTT.

For this clonotype: The junction differs from germline at one of its ends, possibly a read error. The rearrangement joins TRBV11-1 to TRBJ1-1; maybe TRBD1 (6 bases). In germline, CDR1 is SGHAT, CDR2 FQDESV (reference sequence). The CDR3 covers 14 residues. The CDR3 DNA reads TGTGCCAACAGCTGGACAGCTGTGATCACTGAAGCTTACTTT. Its protein product is CANSWTAVITEAYF.

This clonotype appeared once. A clone one base away is much larger, so this may be a read error. The missing conserved phenylalanine or tryptophan at the end of this CDR3 makes a read error likely. This rearrangement joins TRBV24-1 to TRBJ2-3; no reliable D call. The V and J ends lost 9 bases and 4 bases respectively, with 7 bases between them. CDR1 and CDR2 from the germline V gene are KGHDR and SFDVKD. The CDR3 is made up of 11 amino acids. The CDR3 bases are TGTGCCACCGGGTATGCAGATACGCAGTATCTT. This codes for CATGYADTQYL.

With regard to this clonotype: This may come from a read error, since a much larger clone is one base off. This chain links TRBV11-3 with TRBJ1-2, with unresolved D. The CDR3 loop spans 13 amino acids. CDR1 is SGHNT, CDR2 YENEEA, per germline. CDR3 sequence reads: CASILYSNYGYTF. The CDR3 nucleotides read TGTGCCAGCATCTTATACAGTAACTATGGCTACACCTTC. Complete variable domain (other parts from reference TRBV11-3 and TRBJ1-2): EAGVVQSPRYKIIEKKQPVAFWCNPISGHNTLYWYLQNLGQGPELLIRYENEEAVDDSQLPKDRFSAERLKGVDSTLKIQPAELGDSAVYLCASILYSNYGYTFGSGTRLTVV.

This clonotype was seen more than once but under ten times. The V gene is TRBV20-1, the J gene TRBJ2-7; D gene uncertain. The CDR3 has 14 amino acids. From germline, CDR1 is DFQATT and CDR2 SNEGSKA (reference sequence). Trimming left V 0 bases short and J 6 bases short, with 15 bases between. The CDR3, as DNA: TGCAGTGCTAGAGACCCCCGGGCCCTCGGCGAGCAGTACTTC. Encoded protein: CSARDPRALGEQYF.

A remark on this clonotype: The junction differs from germline at one of its ends, possibly a read error. The chain uses TRBV20-1 and TRBJ2-1; D is perhaps TRBD1 or TRBD2 (6 bases each). Germline lookup yields CDR1 DFQATT and CDR2 SNEGSKA (reference sequence). The CDR3 is made up of 14 amino acids. In DNA, the CDR3 is TGCAGTGCTAGACGGGTGGGGGGCCACAATGGGCAGTTCTTC. Protein sequence: CSARRVGGHNGQFF.

This clonotype occurred a few times. Germline is not matched at one junction end, which may reflect a read error. CDR3 amino acids: CASSLDWTSGRVETQYF. DNA for the CDR3: TGTGCTAGCAGCTTAGATTGGACTAGCGGGCGAGTGGAGACCCAGTACTTC. J is TRBJ2-5 and V is TRBV7-9; 11 bases agree with TRBD2. From germline, CDR1 is SEHNR and CDR2 FQNEAQ (reference sequence). The CDR3 runs to 17 residues.

As regards this clonotype: The junction does not match germline at one end; this may be a read error. This chain uses TRBV7-9 with TRBJ2-3, with D possibly being TRBD1 or TRBD2 (5 bases each). Germline assignment: CDR1 SEHNR and CDR2 FQNEAQ (reference sequence). CDR3 length equals 15 residues. This CDR3 is CASSSGDVGTDMQYF. CDR3 DNA sequence: TGTGCCAGCAGCTCCGGGGACGTTGGAACAGATATGCAGTATTTT.

As concerns this clonotype: At one of its ends the junction is not consistent with the germline gene, which may arise from a read error. The CDR3 DNA follows: TGCAGTGCTAGGGACAGGGTCGGTCTTGGGTACATCTTC. As protein: CSARDRVGLGYIF. V and J are TRBV20-1 and TRBJ1-2; 8 bases align to TRBD1. This CDR3 has 13 amino acids. The germline gives CDR1 DFQATT, CDR2 SNEGSKA (reference sequence).

Worth noting for this clonotype: One end of the junction is discordant with germline, which a read error may explain. The rearrangement joins TRBV20-1 to TRBJ1-6, with D maybe TRBD1 (5 bases). The V gene's germline CDR1 is DFQATT and CDR2 SNEGSKA (reference sequence). This CDR3 is built from 13 residues. CDR3 in DNA: TGCAGTACTAGACCCGGGGGGGGTTCACCCCTTCACTTT. Encoded protein: CSTRPGGGSPLHF.

The sample holds many counts of this clonotype. V gene TRBV20-1 combines with J gene TRBJ2-1; 10 nucleotides line up with TRBD1. The V segment lost 6 bases and the J segment 5 bases; nucleotides outside the gene matches: 7. In germline, CDR1 is DFQATT, CDR2 SNEGSKA (reference sequence). This CDR3 contains 14 residues. Here the CDR3 reads CSALTGGFNNEQFF. CDR3 in DNA: TGCAGTGCCCTGACAGGGGGCTTTAACAATGAGCAGTTCTTC.

A note on this clonotype: Compared with germline, one end of the junction differs, possibly owing to a read error. The J gene is TRBJ1-4, the V gene TRBV6-1; TRBD1 matches 9 bases. The CDR3 sequence is 17 residues long. Germline V gene data show CDR1 as MNHNS and CDR2 as SASEGT. For the CDR3, the DNA is TGTGCCAGCAATGGGACAGGGATTTATGCAACTAATGAAAAAATGTTTTTT. Protein product: CASNGTGIYATNEKMFF.

V gene TRBV11-1 combines with J gene TRBJ2-1, with D tentatively TRBD1 (6 bases). The germline V gene has CDR1 SGHAT and CDR2 FQDESV (reference sequence). CDR3 size: 16 residues. V dropped 8 bases and J dropped 3 bases, with 20 bases sitting between them. CDR3 coding DNA: TGTGCCAGCGGCTCGGAACTAACGGGACACTACAATGAGCAGTTCTTC. Protein sequence: CASGSELTGHYNEQFF.

The V call is TRBV12-3 or TRBV12-4, the J call TRBJ2-4; 8 bases match TRBD2. The CDR3 runs 18 residues. Unmatched junction bases numbered 15, after V lost 5 bases and J lost 3 bases. CDR3 sequence reads: CASSVRSGGAQVKNIQYF. DNA for the CDR3: TGTGCCAGCAGTGTCAGATCGGGAGGGGCGCAGGTCAAAAACATTCAGTACTTC.

Concerning this clonotype: An end of the junction does not agree with germline; a read error may underlie this. The genes are TRBV11-2 and TRBJ2-1, with D perhaps TRBD2 (5 bases). The CDR3 loop spans 16 amino acids. Germline-derived CDR1 and CDR2 are SGHAT and FQNNGV. The CDR3 DNA is TGTGCCAGGAGCTTATCACAAACTAGTCGGAACAATGAGCAATTCTTC. It translates to CARSLSQTSRNNEQFF.

Points on this clonotype: No conserved phenylalanine or tryptophan is present at the end of the CDR3, so a read error is the likely explanation. V and J are TRBV24-1 and TRBJ2-2; the D gene is possibly TRBD1 (6 bases). Germline V gene sequence: CDR1 KGHDR, CDR2 SFDVKD. The V end was cut by 4 bases, the J end by 4 bases, with 9 bases between. The CDR3 has 14 residues. The CDR3 region is CATSDRGTTGELFY. Written as DNA, the CDR3 is TGTGCCACCAGTGACAGGGGTACCACCGGGGAGCTGTTTTAT.

The V call is TRBV28, the J call TRBJ1-1; TRBD1 is a possible D gene (5 bases). V lost 4 bases and J lost 4, with 7 bases in between. CDR1 is MDHEN, CDR2 SYDVKM, per germline. The CDR3 spans 12 residues. The CDR3 sequence is CASSSGFTEAFF. The DNA of the CDR3 is TGTGCCAGCAGTTCAGGGTTCACTGAAGCTTTCTTT. The full variable domain, rest sourced from reference TRBV28 and TRBJ1-1, is DVKVTQSSRYLVKRTGEKVFLECVQDMDHENMFWYRQDPGLGLRLIYFSYDVKMKEKGDIPEGYSVSREKKERFSLILESASTNQTSMYLCASSSGFTEAFFGQGTRLTVV.

This sequence joins TRBV23-1 and TRBJ1-2; D is ambiguous. TRBV23-1 belongs to the ORF category, with a function that is uncertain. Trimming shortened V by 4 bases and J by 0 bases, and 15 bases separated the two germline ends. The CDR3 length is 16 residues. As DNA, the CDR3 is TGCGCCAGCAGTCGCCCGTTCGTGAGGCCTAACTATGGCTACACCTTC. This encodes CASSRPFVRPNYGYTF.

This clonotype was picked up many times. The chain carries TRBV20-1 and TRBJ1-2; a weak D match, TRBD1 (6 bases). Trimming took off 0 bases at V and 8 bases at J, with 16 bases between the two ends. Germline V gene data show CDR1 as DFQATT and CDR2 as SNEGSKA (reference sequence). This CDR3 is built from 14 residues. The CDR3, as DNA: TGCAGTGCTAGAGATCTGGACAGCCTGACGGGCTACACCTTC. This sequence encodes CSARDLDSLTGYTF.